This TCR beta chain was found in a study of CD8 T cells in ankylosing spondylitis. TCRdb called the 5' RACE reads again in MiXCR, with one record for every CDR3 protein. The table shows 340,000 or so distinct CDR3 sequences, with about 15% occurring only once. Whole-study results and caveats: Certain motif variants had earlier appeared in reactive arthritis synovial fluid and blood.

This clonotype turned up a few times. Its antigen is unidentified. V lost 1 base, J lost 10 bases, and 4 bases lay in between. The CDR3 runs to 11 residues. Germline V gene sequence: CDR1 LGHNT, CDR2 FRNRAP. The chain joins TRBV12-5 to TRBJ1-4; D ambiguous. This TCR came from a male donor with ankylosing spondylitis or in good health (not recorded which). Sample: blood, either unsorted or a sorted T cell fraction (not recorded which). The CDR3 is CASGLGGKLFF. The DNA for the CDR3 is TGTGCTAGTGGTTTGGGGGGAAAACTGTTTTTT.